These 27 T cell receptor beta chains were all obtained from the same sample, sequenced in a study of vaccination effects on CD4 cells after COVID-19. Assay: immunoSEQ multiplex PCR; the TCRdb copy retains only in-frame clones and omits some. The sample holds approximately 70,000 clones, under 80% seen once. For these receptors, no antigen is known. With the ViraFEST assay, the study expanded antigen-specific CD4+ T cells using viral peptide pools, then sequenced them. Upon completion of about 10 days in culture, CD4+ T cells were isolated. Each person got two doses of an mRNA SARS-CoV-2 vaccine, BNT162b2 or mRNA-1273. The specimen comprised CD4+ T cells from PBMCs cultured with HCoV-OC43 spike peptides, sampled after COVID-19 vaccination. Subset given: HCoV-OC43 spike overlapping peptide pool stimulation. The receptors come from a human donor who received a COVID-19 vaccine.

There are a few counts of this clone. The J gene is TRBJ1-2, the V gene TRBV24-1; weak D call: TRBD1 (6 bases). The CDR3 consists of 16 residues. V lost 3 bases to trimming and J lost 9 bases, with 22 bases between them. CDR1 and CDR2 from the germline V gene are KGHDR and SFDVKD. CDR3 sequence: CATSDLPRDNVLSYTF. In DNA, the CDR3 is TGTGCCACCAGTGATCTACCCCGGGACAACGTTCTAAGCTACACCTTC.

The chain couples TRBV4-3 to TRBJ2-2; D not resolved. The CDR3 runs 14 residues. Germline V gene lookup returns CDR1 LGHNA and CDR2 YSLEER. The V end lost 0 bases, the J end lost 4 bases, and 6 bases lay between the germline ends. The CDR3, as DNA: TGCGCCAGCAGCCAAGATAGGAGCACCGGGGAGCTGTTTTTT. Amino acid sequence: CASSQDRSTGELFF.

The gene calls are TRBV30 and TRBJ1-1; 10 bases agree with TRBD1. The germline gives CDR1 GTSNPN, CDR2 SVGIG (reference sequence). J was trimmed by 0 bases and V by 3 bases; bases with no gene match: 22. This CDR3 contains 21 residues. DNA for the CDR3: TGTGCCTGGAGCCGGGGGGGACAGGGGTCCCCCTCGCGTGGATTGAACACTGAAGCTTTCTTT. Amino acids: CAWSRGGQGSPSRGLNTEAFF.

Note on this clone: At one boundary the junction diverges from the germline segment, which might be a read error. The V and J genes are TRBV6-4 and TRBJ1-2; D unresolved. The CDR3 covers 13 residues. CDR1 MRHNA and CDR2 SNTAGT come from the germline V gene. Written as DNA, the CDR3 is TGTGCCAGCAGTGACTCACCTAATTATGGCTACACCTTC. Protein product: CASSDSPNYGYTF.

The chain couples TRBV10-2 to TRBJ1-2, with D possibly TRBD1 on 6 matching bases. Germline lookup yields CDR1 WSHSY and CDR2 SAAADI. The CDR3 has 13 amino acids. Trimming took 4 bases from V and 8 from J, leaving 14 bases between them. The CDR3 nucleotides are TGCGCCAGCAGTGCCGGACAGAATCAAGGCTACACCTTC. The encoded protein is CASSAGQNQGYTF.

The J gene is TRBJ1-3, the V gene TRBV4-2; a possible D gene is TRBD1 (5 bases). Trimming pared 4 bases from V and 0 bases from J, leaving 13 bases between. The length of the CDR3 is 16 residues. Germline V gene sequence: CDR1 LGHNA, CDR2 YNFKEQ. CDR3 DNA sequence: TGTGCCAGCAGCCTCGGGGCCCCAAACTCTGGAAACACCATATATTTT. Protein product: CASSLGAPNSGNTIYF.

V and J are TRBV4-1 and TRBJ1-1; the D gene is possibly TRBD1 (5 bases). The germline V gene encodes CDR1 MGHRA and CDR2 YSYEKL. With 5 bases removed from V and 4 bases from J, the gap between germline ends came to 14 bases. The CDR3 spans 14 residues. The CDR3 reads CASSSPTRGTEAFF. The CDR3 DNA reads TGCGCCAGCAGCTCCCCGACGAGGGGCACTGAAGCTTTCTTT.

The chain combines TRBV19 with TRBJ2-6; 8 bases map to TRBD1. The CDR3 is made up of 15 amino acids. Germline V gene sequence: CDR1 LNHDA, CDR2 SQIVND (reference sequence). Trimming cost V 9 bases and J 0 bases; bases outside gene matches: 4. CDR3 sequence: CASQTGGSGANVLTF. DNA of the CDR3: TGTGCCAGCCAAACAGGGGGCTCTGGGGCCAACGTCCTGACTTTC.

The rearrangement uses TRBV6-6 and TRBJ1-4; tentative D call: TRBD1 (5 bases). Trimming pared 2 bases from V and 3 bases from J, leaving 13 bases between. Germline loops: CDR1 MNHNY, CDR2 SVGAGI (reference sequence). CDR3 length equals 16 residues. The CDR3 nucleotides are TGTGCCAGCAGTTACGAGGGGAGGTGGTCTAATGAAAAACTGTTTTTT. The encoded protein is CASSYEGRWSNEKLFF.

The V gene is TRBV7-2, the J gene TRBJ2-4; no definite D call. Germline CDR1 SGHTA, CDR2 FQGNSA. V was trimmed by 0 bases and J by 0 bases, leaving 3 bases between them. The CDR3 length is 14 residues. In DNA form, the CDR3 reads TGTGCCAGCAGCTTAGCCATAGCCAAAAACATTCAGTACTTC. Its translation is CASSLAIAKNIQYF.

This clone was counted once. The chain joins TRBV5-5 to TRBJ1-4; a possible D gene is TRBD1 (5 bases). The CDR3 is 13 amino acids. Germline CDR1 and CDR2: SGHKS and YYEKEE (reference sequence). V was clipped by 1 base and J by 8 bases, with 9 bases between them. The CDR3 DNA reads as TGTGCCAGCAGCTTGCGGGGGGGGGAAAAACTGTTTTTT. Protein: CASSLRGGEKLFF.

This rearrangement joins TRBV19 to TRBJ1-2; D is unclear. The CDR3 covers 15 residues. The germline V and J ends were trimmed by 8 bases and 4 bases, with 20 bases remaining between them. From germline, CDR1 is LNHDA and CDR2 SQIVND (reference sequence). CDR3 region: CASSAFKGTGYGYTF. CDR3 nucleotide sequence: TGTGCCAGTTCGGCCTTTAAGGGAACCGGCTATGGCTACACCTTC.

The V gene is TRBV11-2, the J gene TRBJ2-7; TRBD1 matches 10 bases. The CDR3 spans 15 residues. The J segment lost 5 bases and the V segment lost 2 bases, leaving 6 bases of the junction unmatched. Germline V gene lookup returns CDR1 SGHAT and CDR2 FQNNGV. The CDR3 bases are TGTGCCAGCAGCTTACCCCGACAGGGGGCGCACGAGCAGTACGTC. Protein: CASSLPRQGAHEQYV.

The chain recombines TRBV29-1 with TRBJ1-4; possible D gene TRBD1, 5 bases. In germline, CDR1 is SQVTM, CDR2 ANQGSEA. CDR3 length equals 14 residues. The V end lost 4 bases, the J end lost 0 bases, and 9 bases lay between the germline ends. CDR3 loop: CSVVGGATNEKLFF. CDR3 in DNA: TGCAGCGTTGTTGGGGGTGCAACTAATGAAAAACTGTTTTTT.

This clone was counted only a few times. The genes are TRBV6-5 and TRBJ2-1; 8 nucleotides align to TRBD1. V dropped 7 bases and J dropped 12; count of bases not matched to a gene: 11. Germline assignment: CDR1 MNHEY and CDR2 SVGAGI. The CDR3 loop spans 13 amino acids. In nucleotides, the CDR3 is TGTGCCAGCACTCTAGGGACAGGCCAGGGGCAGTTCTTC. Protein product: CASTLGTGQGQFF.

V and J are TRBV19 and TRBJ2-2, with D possibly matching TRBD2 (6 bases). The CDR3 length is 16 residues. Germline CDR1 and CDR2: LNHDA and SQIVND (reference sequence). Trimming removed 3 bases at V and 7 bases at J, with 18 bases between. CDR3 loop: CASSINGGRVRGELFF. The CDR3 nucleotides are TGTGCCAGTAGTATCAACGGGGGTAGGGTCCGCGGGGAGCTGTTTTTT.

CDR3 loop: CASSFLHHYGYTF. The CDR3 bases are TGTGCCAGCAGCTTTCTCCATCACTATGGCTACACCTTC. V and J are TRBV11-2 and TRBJ1-2, with D unresolved. This CDR3 is built from 13 residues. V was pared by 3 bases and J by 3 bases, with 8 bases between. Looked up from germline, CDR1 is SGHAT and CDR2 is FQNNGV. The whole variable domain, remainder taken from reference TRBV11-2 and TRBJ1-2, is EAGVAQSPRYKIIEKRQSVAFWCNPISGHATLYWYQQILGQGPKLLIQFQNNGVVDDSQLPKDRFSAERLKGVDSTLKIQPAKLEDSAVYLCASSFLHHYGYTFGSGTRLTVV.

Only a few counts were recorded for this clone. J is TRBJ2-5 and V is TRBV10-3, with D perhaps TRBD2 (5 bases). Germline V lookup: CDR1 ENHRY, CDR2 SYGVKD. Trimming removed 6 bases from V and 1 base from J, with 9 bases in between. The CDR3 runs to 13 residues. CDR3 residues: CAIRAGGQETQYF. The CDR3 DNA reads TGTGCCATCAGGGCAGGAGGCCAAGAGACCCAGTACTTC.

J is TRBJ2-3 and V is TRBV12-5, with 9 bases that match TRBD2. The germline V gene has CDR1 LGHNT and CDR2 FRNRAP. V trimming: 5 bases; J trimming: 7 bases; junction bases outside the gene matches: 13. The CDR3 runs to 16 residues. The CDR3 loop is CASGTGGAGGQNTQYF. In nucleotides, the CDR3 is TGTGCTAGTGGTACCGGAGGCGCGGGGGGGCAAAATACGCAGTATTTT. The full variable domain, its missing parts supplied by reference TRBV12-5 and TRBJ2-3, is DARVTQTPRHKVTEMGQEVTMRCQPILGHNTVFWYRQTMMQGLELLAYFRNRAPLDDSGMPKDRFSAEMPDATLATLKIQPSEPRDSAVYFCASGTGGAGGQNTQYFGPGTRLTVL.

This clone appeared a single time. The rearrangement joins TRBV5-1 to TRBJ1-1; D gene unclear. Germline V gene data show CDR1 as SGHRS and CDR2 as YFSETQ. The CDR3 has 14 residues. The V and J ends lost 0 bases and 1 base respectively, with 7 bases between them. CDR3 amino acids: CASSLGPGNTEAFF. CDR3 in DNA: TGCGCCAGCAGCTTGGGACCGGGGAACACTGAAGCTTTCTTT.

The chain employs TRBV5-1 and TRBJ1-3; no definite D call. Trimming took 0 bases from V and 0 from J, leaving 10 bases between them. Looked up from germline, CDR1 is SGHRS and CDR2 is YFSETQ. The CDR3 has 16 residues. The CDR3 DNA follows: TGCGCCAGCAGCTTGGGTGGGCTCCCCTCTGGAAACACCATATATTTT. It encodes CASSLGGLPSGNTIYF.

V and J are TRBV2 and TRBJ2-7, with TRBD2 identical over 9 bases. The CDR3 totals 13 residues. V dropped 5 bases and J dropped 5; count of bases not matched to a gene: 4. CDR1 and CDR2 (germline): SNHLY, FYNNEI. CDR3 region: CASSSGGTNEQYV. Here the CDR3 DNA reads TGTGCCAGCAGTAGCGGGGGGACCAACGAGCAGTACGTC.

The chain is built from TRBV5-1 and TRBJ1-1; D ambiguous. CDR1 is SGHRS and CDR2 is YFSETQ in the germline V gene. V was pared by 1 base and J by 1 base, with 8 bases between. CDR3 size: 14 residues. Here the CDR3 DNA reads TGCGCCAGCAGCTTGAGTATTGCGAACACTGAAGCTTTCTTT. Encoded protein: CASSLSIANTEAFF.

The chain couples TRBV19 to TRBJ2-5, with TRBD1 matching over 10 bases. The CDR3 contains 14 residues. Unmatched junction bases numbered 4, after V lost 7 bases and J lost 2 bases. Germline CDR1 LNHDA, CDR2 SQIVND (reference sequence). The CDR3 DNA reads TGTGCCAGTAATAGGGACAGGGGACAAGAGACCCAGTACTTC. Protein product: CASNRDRGQETQYF. Full variable domain (rest looked up from reference TRBV19 and TRBJ2-5): DGGITQSPKYLFRKEGQNVTLSCEQNLNHDAMYWYRQDPGQGLRLIYYSQIVNDFQKGDIAEGYSVSREKKESFPLTVTSAQKNPTAFYLCASNRDRGQETQYFGPGTRLLVL.

This clone was seen a handful of times. The V call is TRBV6-2 or TRBV6-3, the J call TRBJ1-4; D possibly corresponds to TRBD1 (6 bases). Germline V gene sequence: CDR1 MNHEY, CDR2 SVGEGT. The germline V and J ends were trimmed by 6 bases and 8 bases, with 13 bases remaining between them. CDR3 length: 13 residues. The CDR3, as DNA: TGTGCCAGCAGCCTCGACAGGACCGAAAAACTGTTTTTT. Protein: CASSLDRTEKLFF.

V usage is TRBV24-1 and J usage is TRBJ2-3; D not resolved. The V end lost 4 bases, the J end lost 0 bases, and 1 base lay between the germline ends. The CDR3 has 12 residues. CDR1 KGHDR and CDR2 SFDVKD come from the germline V gene. The CDR3 here is CATSESTDTQYF. The CDR3 DNA is TGTGCCACCAGTGAAAGCACAGATACGCAGTATTTT.

This chain links TRBV19 with TRBJ2-2; TRBD2 matches 8 bases. The CDR3 has 15 amino acids. V dropped 8 bases and J dropped 3; count of bases not matched to a gene: 8. Germline V gene data show CDR1 as LNHDA and CDR2 as SQIVND (reference sequence). This chain's CDR3 is CASSPRRGDTGELFF. CDR3 sequence (DNA): TGTGCCAGTTCCCCGCGGCGGGGGGACACCGGGGAGCTGTTTTTT.